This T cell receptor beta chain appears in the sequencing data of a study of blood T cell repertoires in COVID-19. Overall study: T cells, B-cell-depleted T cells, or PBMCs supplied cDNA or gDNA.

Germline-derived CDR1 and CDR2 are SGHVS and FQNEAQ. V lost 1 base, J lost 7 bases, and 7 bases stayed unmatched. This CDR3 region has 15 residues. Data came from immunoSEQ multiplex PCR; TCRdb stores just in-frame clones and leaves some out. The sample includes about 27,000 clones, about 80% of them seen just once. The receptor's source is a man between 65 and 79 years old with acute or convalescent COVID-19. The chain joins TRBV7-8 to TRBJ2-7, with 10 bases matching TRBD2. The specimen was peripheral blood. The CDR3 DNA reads TGTGCCAGCAGCTTAGTTCTAGCGGGAGTCGGGGAGCAGTACTTC. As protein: CASSLVLAGVGEQYF.